This entry concerns a single T cell receptor (beta chain). The junction and the germline gene differ at one end; a read error may be behind it. This entry is derived from a study of tumor and adjacent non-tumor tissue in lung cancer. No cell sorting was done before RNA was extracted from the tissue. This non-tumor lung sample came from over 3 cm beyond the tumor edge. A modified ARM-PCR protocol with three rounds of nested PCR amplified TCRbeta. TCRdb re-derived calls from the multiplex PCR reads in MiXCR, one entry per CDR3 protein. The sample records roughly 120,000 distinct CDR3 sequences, roughly two thirds being singletons. This receptor was obtained from a man between 60 and 70 years old with non-small cell lung cancer. Sequencing input: distant non-tumor lung tissue.

The CDR3 reads CASSLDRDQSQHF. DNA for the CDR3: TGTGCCAGCAGTTTAGATCGGGATCAGTCCCAGCATTTT. The gene calls are TRBV12-3 or TRBV12-4 and TRBJ1-5; D is uncertain. The CDR3 contains 13 residues.